This T cell receptor (beta chain) was identified during a study of T cells after posttransplantation cyclophosphamide. Clones were read by immunoSEQ multiplex PCR, and TCRdb kept only the in-frame ones, dropping some. The sample comprises tens of thousands of clones, around four fifths of which are singletons, and 7.5% to 9.5% rests with the top ten. A few counts support this clone. Trimming took 4 bases from V and 4 from J, leaving 3 bases between them. The CDR3 sequence is 11 residues long. Germline CDR1 and CDR2: SGHRS and YFSETQ. Busulfan-fludarabine conditioning, marrow transplant, and cyclophosphamide on days +3 and +4 were administered.

The rearrangement uses TRBV5-1 and TRBJ2-1; no firm D call. The source of this sequence is a female patient in her thirties or forties who received an allogeneic stem cell transplant from a related donor, was CMV-positive, and had no GVHD. A subset of T cells may come from the graft donor. The source was CD4+ T cells sorted from blood, collected around 2,000 days after a stem cell transplant with posttransplant cyclophosphamide. CDR3 nucleotide sequence: TGCGCCAGCAGCCTTTACAATGAGCAGTTCTTC. Protein: CASSLYNEQFF. The variable domain in full, completed from reference TRBV5-1 and TRBJ2-1, reads KAGVTQTPRYLIKTRGQQVTLSCSPISGHRSVSWYQQTPGQGLQFLFEYFSETQRNKGNFPGRFSGRQFSNSRSEMNVSTLELGDSALYLCASSLYNEQFFGPGTRLTVL.